This section outlines one T cell receptor beta chain sequence together with its context. It was across several immunoSEQ plates that each subset's genomic DNA was evenly split. Source study methods: ImmunoSEQ output lacked quality scores and full-length reads, limiting matched filtering. Sequenced by immunoSEQ multiplex PCR; TCRdb stores in-frame clones only, minus some. The DNA was the basis for D and trimming; V, J and clone size are from that table. The profile shows around 1.9 million clones, around 95% of them singletons. The sample belongs to a study of shared clonotypes between healthy human individuals. Positively selected for CCR7, the CD45RO-negative cells used as naive CD8 cells excluded terminally differentiated effector memory CD45RA+ cells. Donors included only healthy HIV-negative adults lacking recent acute infections or vaccinations. The CDR3 totals 16 residues. The germline V gene encodes CDR1 SGHVS and CDR2 FQNEAQ. V lost 0 bases and J lost 1, with 9 bases in between.

The source of this sequence is a man aged 18 to 35 in good health. Some clones in this sample may be carry-over from other donors' samples. Source material: naive CD8+ T cells from PBMCs. This chain uses TRBV7-8 with TRBJ2-2; no clear D. In DNA, the CDR3 is TGTGCCAGCAGCTTAGCTCCCCTCCGGAACACCGGGGAGCTGTTTTTT. This sequence encodes CASSLAPLRNTGELFF.